Each of the 16 T cell receptor beta chains below was sequenced from the same sample in a study of CD8+ T cells in alopecia areata. Sequencing templates came from extracted RNA that was reverse transcribed into cDNA. The table came from immunoSEQ multiplex PCR; TCRdb's copy has only in-frame clones and leaves some out. The sample lists about 150,000 clones; more than 55% were seen once. The sequenced sample consisted of CD8+ T cells sorted from blood. Every receptor here comes from a human donor in good health.

The rearrangement joins TRBV5-6 to TRBJ2-7, with TRBD2 identical over 9 bases. CDR3 length: 14 residues. The germline V gene has CDR1 SGHDT and CDR2 YYEEEE. The V gene end was trimmed by 3 bases and the J gene end by 2 bases; junction bases not matched to a gene: 3. Here the CDR3 DNA reads TGTGCCAGCAGCTATAGCGGGAGCGCCTACGAGCAGTACTTC. Amino acid sequence: CASSYSGSAYEQYF.

This clone was picked up a small number of times. The V and J genes are TRBV9 and TRBJ2-5, with D perhaps TRBD1 (6 bases). This CDR3 spans 14 amino acids. Germline V gene data show CDR1 as SGDLS and CDR2 as YYNGEE. Trimming removed 3 bases at V and 5 bases at J, with 14 bases between. As DNA, the CDR3 is TGTGCCAGCAGCGCCACAGGGACGGAGGAGACCCAGTACTTC. As protein: CASSATGTEETQYF.

The chain joins TRBV9 to TRBJ2-1; 8 bases map to TRBD2. Germline V gene lookup returns CDR1 SGDLS and CDR2 YYNGEE. The CDR3 is made up of 14 amino acids. J was trimmed by 8 bases and V by 3 bases; bases with no gene match: 7. The CDR3 reads CASSGTSKFHEQFF. The CDR3 DNA is TGTGCCAGCAGCGGGACTAGCAAATTCCATGAGCAGTTCTTC.

The rearrangement links TRBV9 to TRBJ2-7; 10 bases line up with TRBD2. The CDR3 contains 15 residues. Trimming removed 3 bases from V and 2 bases from J; junction bases left unmatched: 5. Per germline, CDR1 SGDLS and CDR2 YYNGEE. The DNA of the CDR3 is TGTGCCAGCAGCGGAGGGACTAGCGATACCTACGAGCAGTACTTC. Its translation: CASSGGTSDTYEQYF. Drawing the rest from reference TRBV9 and TRBJ2-7, the complete variable domain is DSGVTQTPKHLITATGQRVTLRCSPRSGDLSVYWYQQSLDQGLQFLIQYYNGEERAKGNILERFSAQQFPDLHSELNLSSLELGDSALYFCASSGGTSDTYEQYFGPGTRLTVT.

The chain recombines TRBV27 with TRBJ1-5, with unresolved D. The CDR3 covers 13 residues. V was cut by 8 bases and J by 0 bases, with 8 bases left in between. Germline values: CDR1 MNHEY, CDR2 SMNVEV (reference sequence). CDR3 nucleotide sequence: TGTGCCAGCTCTTCCGATAGCAATCAGCCCCAGCATTTT. The encoded protein is CASSSDSNQPQHF.

The chain couples TRBV5-5 to TRBJ2-7; unclear D gene. V lost 4 bases to trimming and J lost 0 bases, with 14 bases between them. Per the germline V gene, CDR1 is SGHKS and CDR2 is YYEKEE (reference sequence). The CDR3 consists of 15 residues. CDR3 bases: TGTGCCAGCAGCCCTTACATTCCGAGCTCCTACGAGCAGTACTTC. It yields the protein CASSPYIPSSYEQYF.

This clone was counted only a few times. V usage is TRBV29-1 and J usage is TRBJ2-6; possible D gene TRBD1, 6 bases. The CDR3 covers 14 residues. Trimming removed 5 bases at V and 5 bases at J, with 13 bases between. The V gene's germline CDR1 is SQVTM and CDR2 ANQGSEA. The CDR3 loop reads CSVSRGRWANVLTF. DNA for the CDR3: TGCAGCGTTTCCAGGGGCAGGTGGGCCAACGTCCTGACTTTC.

This chain joins TRBV9 and TRBJ2-1, with 8 bases that match TRBD2. Looked up from germline, CDR1 is SGDLS and CDR2 is YYNGEE. The CDR3 extends over 14 amino acids. V lost 0 bases and J lost 6; bases outside the gene matches: 2. The DNA for the CDR3 is TGTGCCAGCAGCGTAGGAGGGACTAGCAATGAGCAGTTCTTC. Translated: CASSVGGTSNEQFF. The whole variable domain, filled in from reference TRBV9 and TRBJ2-1, reads DSGVTQTPKHLITATGQRVTLRCSPRSGDLSVYWYQQSLDQGLQFLIQYYNGEERAKGNILERFSAQQFPDLHSELNLSSLELGDSALYFCASSVGGTSNEQFFGPGTRLTVL.

Here the CDR3 reads CASSQETRRETQYF. CDR3 DNA: TGTGCCAGCAGCCAAGAGACCCGGCGGGAGACCCAGTACTTC. This sequence joins TRBV14 and TRBJ2-5; D is unclear. V was clipped by 0 bases and J by 5 bases, with 10 bases between them. The CDR3 spans 14 residues. Germline CDR1 SGHDN, CDR2 FVKESK.

Details on this clone: The same CDR3 is also encoded by other DNA sequences in this sample. The CDR3 region has the DNA TGTGCCAGCAGCGTAGGGGGCGGGAGTGCCGGGGAGCTGTTTTTT. Amino acids: CASSVGGGSAGELFF. The rearrangement joins TRBV9 to TRBJ2-2; 7 bases align to TRBD2. The CDR3 length is 15 residues. Germline CDR1 SGDLS, CDR2 YYNGEE. The ends lost 0 bases at V and 6 bases at J; junction bases unmatched: 5.

The chain carries TRBV29-1 and TRBJ2-2; 10 positions match TRBD2. The CDR3 contains 14 residues. V lost 7 bases and J lost 1; bases outside the gene matches: 3. Germline V gene data show CDR1 as SQVTM and CDR2 as ANQGSEA. This chain's CDR3 is CSGTSGVNTGELFF. As DNA, the CDR3 is TGCAGCGGAACTAGCGGGGTGAACACCGGGGAGCTGTTTTTT.

The chain couples TRBV10-2 to TRBJ2-5, with D unresolved. CDR1 WSHSY and CDR2 SAAADI come from the germline V gene. The CDR3 runs 12 residues. V was clipped by 4 bases and J by 3 bases, with 6 bases between them. CDR3 DNA sequence: TGCGCCAGCAGTGCGCAGAAAGAGACCCAGTACTTC. This encodes CASSAQKETQYF.

The chain has TRBV14 and TRBJ2-1, with unresolved D. V was pared by 1 base and J by 1 base, with 8 bases between. The V gene's germline CDR1 is SGHDN and CDR2 FVKESK. This CDR3 contains 15 residues. Here the CDR3 DNA reads TGTGCCAGCAGCCAAGGCGAGGTATCCTACAATGAGCAGTTCTTC. Translating it yields CASSQGEVSYNEQFF.

The V call is TRBV29-1, the J call TRBJ2-2; 9 bases agree with TRBD2. This CDR3 is built from 14 residues. The V segment lost 3 bases and the J segment 4 bases; nucleotides outside the gene matches: 3. Germline assignment: CDR1 SQVTM and CDR2 ANQGSEA. This CDR3 is CSVDGGRATGELFF. CDR3 DNA sequence: TGCAGCGTTGATGGCGGGAGGGCCACCGGGGAGCTGTTTTTT.

The V gene is TRBV2, the J gene TRBJ2-7, with 7 nucleotides matching TRBD2. After removal of 2 bases from V and 1 base from J, the junction contained 8 bases not matched to a gene. From germline, CDR1 is SNHLY and CDR2 FYNNEI. The CDR3 length is 16 residues. The CDR3 DNA reads TGTGCCAGCAGTGAATACGGGGGGAGTCGGTCCTACGAGCAGTACTTC. Protein: CASSEYGGSRSYEQYF. The full variable domain, completed using reference TRBV2 and TRBJ2-7, is EPEVTQTPSHQVTQMGQEVILRCVPISNHLYFYWYRQILGQKVEFLVSFYNNEISEKSEIFDDQFSVERPDGSNFTLKIRSTKLEDSAMYFCASSEYGGSRSYEQYFGPGTRLTVT.

This clone has more than one count but fewer than ten. The CDR3 loop is CASSVPGEVPQETQYF. CDR3 nucleotide sequence: TGTGCCAGCAGTGTCCCCGGGGAGGTGCCCCAAGAGACCCAGTACTTC. The chain employs TRBV2 and TRBJ2-5; possible D gene TRBD2, 6 bases. V was shortened by 4 bases and J by 1 base, with 16 bases between the two germline ends. The germline gives CDR1 SNHLY, CDR2 FYNNEI. The CDR3 spans 16 residues. Full variable domain (remainder filled in from reference TRBV2 and TRBJ2-5): EPEVTQTPSHQVTQMGQEVILRCVPISNHLYFYWYRQILGQKVEFLVSFYNNEISEKSEIFDDQFSVERPDGSNFTLKIRSTKLEDSAMYFCASSVPGEVPQETQYFGPGTRLLVL.